A selection of T cell receptor beta chains follows, all from one sample in a study of chronic HIV infection and antiretroviral therapy. TCRdb re-called the 5' RACE reads through MiXCR, storing one row per CDR3 protein. The table includes more than 40,000 distinct CDR3 sequences, approximately 19% detected once. Sequenced material: peripheral blood. These receptors all come from an adult who had HIV and had not received antiretroviral therapy, or was an uninfected healthy control (not recorded which). Each CDR3 is given with its conserved first and last residue. The D gene is left open where the match is weak. Only part of the rows carry a size: once, few, many, or a class if the clone is expanded.

.	.	TRBJ2-7	TRBV29-1	TGCAGCGTTGCGGGGCCAGGGGAAAGGTCCGAGCAGTACTTC	CSVAGPGERSEQYF
.	few	TRBJ1-2	TRBV28	TGTGCCAGCAGTTTACCGGTTAGCTATGGCTACACCTTC	CASSLPVSYGYTF
TRBD1	.	TRBJ2-7	TRBV29-1	TGCAGCGTTGAGGGAGTGGGACAGGGGTACGAGCAGTACTTC	CSVEGVGQGYEQYF
.	.	TRBJ2-3	TRBV27	TGTGCCAGCCGATGGGGGGACCCGCAGAGCACAGATACGCAGTATTTT	CASRWGDPQSTDTQYF
TRBD2	few	TRBJ2-3	TRBV12-3/TRBV12-4	TGTGCCAGCAGGCAAGAGGCGCTAGCGGGGAGCACAGATACGCAGTATTTT	CASRQEALAGSTDTQYF
TRBD2	few	TRBJ2-7	TRBV20-1	TGCAGGGGGGGGTTGCTAGCGGGAGGCTACGAGCAGTACTTC	CRGGLLAGGYEQYF
.	few	TRBJ2-3	TRBV10-3	TGTGCCATCAGTGAGGGACAGTCCACAGATACGCAGTATTTT	CAISEGQSTDTQYF
.	few	TRBJ2-3	TRBV2	TGTGCCAGCAGGTGGGCGGAGGGGGCGACAGATACGCAGTATTTT	CASRWAEGATDTQYF
.	few	TRBJ2-3	TRBV5-1	TGCGCCAGCAGCTTGGAGGGGCGAAGAGATACGCAGTATTTT	CASSLEGRRDTQYF
.	few	TRBJ1-1	TRBV11-2	TGTGCCAGCAGATTCCAATGGGGTGGAACTGAAGCTTTCTTT	CASRFQWGGTEAFF
TRBD1	few	TRBJ1-3	TRBV11-2	TGTGCCAGCAGCTACCTGACAGGGAAGGCTGGAAACACCATATATTTT	CASSYLTGKAGNTIYF
.	few	TRBJ2-6	TRBV12-3/TRBV12-4	TGTGCCACCCAGGTGGGGACCCCATCTGGGGCCAACGTCCTGACTTTC	CATQVGTPSGANVLTF
TRBD2	few	TRBJ2-7	TRBV28	TGTGCCAGCAGTTTAACCCACGATCCACTAGCGGAATACTACGAGCAGTACTTC	CASSLTHDPLAEYYEQYF
TRBD1	few	TRBJ1-2	TRBV28	TGTGCCAGCAGAGAGACAGGGATCTATGGCTACACCTTC	CASRETGIYGYTF
TRBD2	few	TRBJ2-4	TRBV10-2	TGCGCCAGCAGTGAAAGTGCGGGGGTTATTCAGTACTTC	CASSESAGVIQYF
.	few	TRBJ2-1	TRBV3-1	TGTGCCAGCAGCCCTCCTTATACGGGAGACAATGAGCAGTTCTTC	CASSPPYTGDNEQFF
.	.	TRBJ1-1	TRBV12-3/TRBV12-4	TGTGCCAGCAGCTTCATGCCCTGGTCCACTGAAGCTTTCTTT	CASSFMPWSTEAFF
.	once	TRBJ2-4	TRBV21-1	TGTGCCAGCACCTCGGACAGGGCTGGACGATGGGCCAAAAACATTCAGTACTTC	CASTSDRAGRWAKNIQYF
TRBD1	few	TRBJ1-6	TRBV4-1	TGCGCCAGCAGCCATCTCCCACGGGGACAGGGAAATTCACCCCTCCACTTT	CASSHLPRGQGNSPLHF
.	many	TRBJ2-4	TRBV20-1	TGCAGTGCTAGAGGCGGGACCGGGGCCAAAAACATTCAGTACTTC	CSARGGTGAKNIQYF
.	.	TRBJ2-2	TRBV10-3	TGTGCCATCAGGAGGGCAGGGGCAGCCGGGGAGCTGTTTTTT	CAIRRAGAAGELFF
.	.	TRBJ1-1	TRBV28	TGTGCCAGCAGCTCTACTTACGAAGCTTTCTTT	CASSSTYEAFF
TRBD2	few	TRBJ2-5	TRBV28	TGTGCCAGCAGCGCACTAGCGGGAGGGCCCGACGAGACCCAGTACTTC	CASSALAGGPDETQYF
.	.	TRBJ1-4	TRBV9	TGTGCCAGCAGCCCACGGGTAGGCCCACGTGCGTCAGGGAGAGGAAAACTGTTTTTT	CASSPRVGPRASGRGKLFF
TRBD2	.	TRBJ2-7	TRBV29-1	TGCAGCGTTGAAATGCGGGAGGGCCTGGGGTACGAGCAGTACTTC	CSVEMREGLGYEQYF
.	once	TRBJ1-4	TRBV28	TGTGCCAGCGGAATCCTCACAGCGGCAACTAATGAAAAACTGTTTTTT	CASGILTAATNEKLFF
.	.	TRBJ2-1	TRBV6-1	TGTGCCACCGCGGATGGGAATGAGCAGTTCTTC	CATADGNEQFF
.	.	TRBJ1-5	TRBV29-1	TGCAGCGTTGTATTGGGGAACAATCAGCCCCAGCATTTT	CSVVLGNNQPQHF
.	.	TRBJ1-3	TRBV20-1	TGCAGTGCTCTCCGGGGTAACTCTGGAAACACCATATATTTT	CSALRGNSGNTIYF
TRBD2	few	TRBJ2-1	TRBV24-1	TGTGCCACCAGTGAGTCGGGACTAGGTTACAATGAGCAGTTCTTC	CATSESGLGYNEQFF
.	few	TRBJ2-7	TRBV10-3	TGTGCCATCAGTGATACTAGCGAGCAGTACTTC	CAISDTSEQYF